Shown below are 30 T cell receptor beta chains from a single sample sequenced in a study of memory CD4+ T cells and cytomegalovirus serostatus. Measured with immunoSEQ multiplex PCR; TCRdb has only the in-frame clones, and not every one. The table includes about 64,000 clones, over 60% detected once. The sort gate was single viable CD3+CD4+CD8-CD45RO+ cells for memory CD4+ T cells. The sample comprised memory CD4+ T cells from blood. All receptors derive from an adult in good health and CMV-seronegative.

The rearrangement joins TRBV30 to TRBJ2-7; 7 bases are a match to TRBD2. Germline CDR1 GTSNPN, CDR2 SVGIG (reference sequence). The CDR3 loop spans 12 amino acids. J gave up 7 bases and V 1 base, and 4 bases lay outside the gene matches. CDR3 in DNA: TGTGCCTGGAGTGGGGGGGGTCGGGAGCAGTACTTC. It codes for CAWSGGGREQYF.

V usage is TRBV29-1 and J usage is TRBJ2-7; D is tentatively TRBD1 or TRBD2 (6 bases each). Germline V lookup: CDR1 SQVTM, CDR2 ANQGSEA. This CDR3 is built from 13 residues. V lost 0 bases and J lost 4, with 10 bases in between. As DNA, the CDR3 is TGCAGCGTTGAAGAGGGGGGCAGGTACGAGCAGTACTTC. Amino acid sequence: CSVEEGGRYEQYF.

The chain is built from TRBV21-1 and TRBJ1-2. TRBV21-1 is a known pseudogene. The CDR3 is 14 residues long. CDR3 in DNA: TGTGCCAGCAGCAAAGCAGGGTCCAACTATGGCTACACCTTC. Its translation is CASSKAGSNYGYTF.

The chain is built from TRBV11-2 and TRBJ2-5; 14 bases match TRBD2. The length of the CDR3 is 17 residues. The J segment lost 9 bases and the V segment lost 2 bases, leaving 11 bases of the junction unmatched. CDR1 is SGHAT and CDR2 is FQNNGV in the germline V gene. The CDR3 DNA sequence: TGTGCCAGCAGCTTAACCACCGGGACTAGCGGGGGTGGGGCCCAGTACTTC. This translates into CASSLTTGTSGGGAQYF.

This clone was seen once. V usage is TRBV29-1 and J usage is TRBJ2-1; D possibly uses TRBD1 or TRBD2 (6 bases each). Germline assignment: CDR1 SQVTM and CDR2 ANQGSEA. This CDR3 spans 16 amino acids. Trimming stripped 4 bases from V and 7 bases from J, with 23 bases between. The CDR3 region has the DNA TGCAGCGTTGCTATATCCCCTTCGGGGGCGATGAATGAGCAGTTCTTC. As protein: CSVAISPSGAMNEQFF.

The CDR3 spells CASSPPSRERLRGGYTF. The CDR3 nucleotides are TGTGCCAGCTCACCACCGTCCCGGGAGAGGCTAAGAGGTGGCTACACCTTC. The chain couples TRBV18 to TRBJ1-2; no firm D call. V was cut by 0 bases and J by 7 bases, with 21 bases left in between. This CDR3 contains 17 residues. The germline V gene has CDR1 KGHSH and CDR2 LQKENI. Full variable domain (missing parts from reference TRBV18 and TRBJ1-2): NAGVMQNPRHLVRRRGQEARLRCSPMKGHSHVYWYRQLPEEGLKFMVYLQKENIIDESGMPKERFSAEFPKEGPSILRIQQVVRGDSAAYFCASSPPSRERLRGGYTFGSGTRLTVV.

The CDR3 here is CASRQPSGAEAFF. In DNA, the CDR3 is TGTGCCAGCAGGCAGCCTTCAGGGGCCGAAGCTTTCTTT. This chain links TRBV28 with TRBJ1-1; tentatively, D is TRBD1 (6 bases). From germline, CDR1 is MDHEN and CDR2 SYDVKM. There are 13 residues in the CDR3. The V gene lost 6 bases and the J gene lost 8 bases, with 16 bases spanning the gap.

The V gene is TRBV6-5, the J gene TRBJ2-3; D not resolved. Germline values: CDR1 MNHEY, CDR2 SVGAGI. This CDR3 contains 15 residues. V gave up 0 bases and J gave up 0 bases, with 7 bases separating them. CDR3: CASSYSSASTDTQYF. The CDR3 nucleotides are TGTGCCAGCAGTTACTCGTCAGCTAGCACAGATACGCAGTATTTT.

The chain is built from TRBV4-2 and TRBJ2-7, with TRBD2 matching 10 bases. J was trimmed by 4 bases and V by 0 bases; bases with no gene match: 12. Germline assignment: CDR1 LGHNA and CDR2 YNFKEQ. CDR3 length equals 18 residues. The CDR3 loop is CASSQESGLAGVGYEQYF. The DNA of the CDR3 is TGTGCCAGCAGCCAAGAAAGCGGGCTAGCGGGAGTGGGGTACGAGCAGTACTTC.

V gene TRBV19 combines with J gene TRBJ2-2; unclear D gene. V lost 6 bases and J 5 bases, leaving 13 bases between the germline ends. CDR1 is LNHDA and CDR2 is SQIVND in the germline V gene (reference sequence). The CDR3 is 14 amino acids. DNA for the CDR3: TGTGCCAGTAGGCTGGGAACCCAAACCGGGGAGCTGTTTTTT. This codes for CASRLGTQTGELFF.

The chain carries TRBV27 and TRBJ1-1, with a possible D match to TRBD1 (5 bases). The CDR3 spans 13 residues. V lost 1 base to trimming and J lost 5 bases, with 8 bases between them. The V gene's germline CDR1 is MNHEY and CDR2 SMNVEV (reference sequence). The CDR3 DNA follows: TGTGCCAGCAGTTTATATAAGGGGACTGAAGCTTTCTTT. This codes for CASSLYKGTEAFF.

The count of this clone is one. V gene TRBV7-8 combines with J gene TRBJ1-1; 7 positions agree with TRBD1. Germline values: CDR1 SGHVS, CDR2 FQNEAQ. V lost 7 bases and J lost 3; bases outside the gene matches: 8. The CDR3 runs 14 residues. The CDR3 nucleotides read TGTGCCAGCAATCAAAGGGGGCTGGACACTGAAGCTTTCTTT. Translation: CASNQRGLDTEAFF.

The chain couples TRBV7-3 to TRBJ1-1, with 9 nucleotides matching TRBD1. Germline CDR1 is SGHTA and CDR2 is FQGTGA. V was clipped by 5 bases and J by 1 base; unmatched bases: 5. This CDR3 is 15 amino acids long. CDR3 in amino acids: CASSAQTGGNTEAFF. CDR3 in DNA: TGTGCCAGCAGCGCCCAGACAGGGGGGAACACTGAAGCTTTCTTT.

This chain uses TRBV6-1 with TRBJ1-1, with unresolved D. This CDR3 spans 13 amino acids. Germline loops: CDR1 MNHNS, CDR2 SASEGT. Trimming cost V 8 bases and J 0 bases, with 10 bases left between them. The CDR3 coding sequence is TGTGCCAGCGAAGGGCAGGTGAACACTGAAGCTTTCTTT. This sequence encodes CASEGQVNTEAFF.

The V call is TRBV28, the J call TRBJ2-5; no clear D. Trimming took off 8 bases at V and 7 bases at J, with 17 bases between the two ends. Per the germline V gene, CDR1 is MDHEN and CDR2 is SYDVKM. The CDR3 is made up of 13 amino acids. CDR3 sequence (DNA): TGTGCCAGCCGGTACAGTCGTAACGTGACCCAGTACTTC. This gives the protein CASRYSRNVTQYF.

The chain combines TRBV7-2 with TRBJ2-7, with TRBD2 matching over 8 bases. CDR1 is SGHTA and CDR2 is FQGNSA in the germline V gene. CDR3 length equals 19 residues. Unmatched junction bases numbered 21, after V lost 5 bases and J lost 3 bases. The CDR3 loop reads CASSLPGGRARGLVYEQYF. The CDR3 DNA is TGTGCCAGCAGCCTCCCGGGCGGGAGAGCCCGGGGACTAGTCTACGAGCAGTACTTC.

This clone was counted once. The chain links TRBV29-1 to TRBJ1-4, with a weak D call TRBD1 (6 bases). The CDR3 consists of 13 residues. Germline V lookup: CDR1 SQVTM, CDR2 ANQGSEA. V was trimmed by 4 bases and J by 6 bases, leaving 12 bases between them. The CDR3: CSVADRTDEKLFF. Here the CDR3 DNA reads TGCAGCGTTGCTGACAGGACCGATGAAAAACTGTTTTTT.

The chain recombines TRBV4-1 with TRBJ2-1; 8 bases fit TRBD2. Germline V lookup: CDR1 MGHRA, CDR2 YSYEKL. The CDR3 loop spans 17 amino acids. V shed 0 bases and J 3 bases; nucleotides not matched to a gene: 7. As DNA, the CDR3 is TGCGCCAGCAGCCAAGATCCAGCGGGAGCTTTCTACAATGAGCAGTTCTTC. Amino acids: CASSQDPAGAFYNEQFF.

This chain links TRBV10-3 with TRBJ2-7; weak D call: TRBD1 (6 bases). CDR1 is ENHRY, CDR2 SYGVKD, per germline. V lost 3 bases and J lost 4, with 16 bases in between. This CDR3 has 15 amino acids. The DNA for the CDR3 is TGTGCCATCAGTGAACCGGGACAAGCCTTATACGAGCAGTACTTC. It is translated as CAISEPGQALYEQYF.

The CDR3 spells CASSNAGQGDEKLFF. The DNA of the CDR3 is TGTGCCAGCAGCAATGCGGGACAGGGCGATGAAAAACTGTTTTTT. V gene TRBV28 combines with J gene TRBJ1-4; 9 bases map to TRBD1. This CDR3 is 15 amino acids long. With 6 bases clipped from V and 6 bases from J, the junction kept 8 bases outside the gene matches. Germline V CDR1 and CDR2: MDHEN, SYDVKM.

V and J are TRBV2 and TRBJ1-2, with 7 bases fitting TRBD1. The germline CDR1 and CDR2 sequences are SNHLY and FYNNEI. The CDR3 extends over 16 amino acids. Trimming took 4 bases from V and 7 from J; bases not matched to a gene: 15. This chain's CDR3 is CASSAQGQSTGAGYTF. CDR3 DNA sequence: TGTGCCAGCAGTGCCCAGGGACAGTCGACAGGAGCTGGCTACACCTTC.

This sequence joins TRBV18 and TRBJ1-2; 9 nucleotides agree with TRBD1. Germline loops: CDR1 KGHSH, CDR2 LQKENI. The CDR3 sequence is 15 residues long. Trimming took 2 bases from V and 6 from J; bases not matched to a gene: 7. As DNA, the CDR3 is TGTGCCAGCTCACCAATCGCCGGGACAGGGAATGGCTACACCTTC. Its protein is CASSPIAGTGNGYTF.

The rearrangement uses TRBV7-2 and TRBJ1-2, with D maybe TRBD1 (6 bases). Germline V gene lookup returns CDR1 SGHTA and CDR2 FQGNSA. Trimming shortened V by 5 bases and J by 7 bases, and 17 bases separated the two germline ends. The CDR3 sequence is 14 residues long. This CDR3 is CASSRGGTGIGYTF. DNA for the CDR3: TGTGCCAGCAGCAGGGGGGGGACCGGAATTGGCTACACCTTC.

The J gene is TRBJ2-7, the V gene TRBV4-2, with TRBD2 matching over 8 bases. The CDR3 is made up of 16 amino acids. Germline values: CDR1 LGHNA, CDR2 YNFKEQ. Trimming removed 3 bases from V and 0 bases from J; junction bases left unmatched: 7. CDR3 nucleotide sequence: TGTGCCAGCAGCCAGCCTAGCGGGCCTATCTCCTACGAGCAGTACTTC. Its protein is CASSQPSGPISYEQYF.

This chain joins TRBV6-1 and TRBJ1-1; tentative D call: TRBD1 (6 bases). CDR1 and CDR2 from the germline V gene are MNHNS and SASEGT. The CDR3 covers 13 residues. V lost 5 bases and J 1 base, leaving 8 bases between the germline ends. For the CDR3, the DNA is TGTGCCAGCAGTAGACAGGCGAACACTGAAGCTTTCTTT. This encodes CASSRQANTEAFF.

The sample holds one count of this clone. The J gene is TRBJ2-1, the V gene TRBV5-6; 8 nucleotides align to TRBD2. The CDR3 covers 16 residues. With 6 bases clipped from V and 4 bases from J, the junction kept 12 bases outside the gene matches. The germline V gene has CDR1 SGHDT and CDR2 YYEEEE. The CDR3 loop reads CASTQVAGGQYNEQFF. The DNA of the CDR3 is TGTGCCAGCACCCAGGTGGCGGGAGGTCAGTACAATGAGCAGTTCTTC.

This chain uses TRBV4-2 with TRBJ1-2; D perhaps matches TRBD1 (5 bases). V was clipped by 7 bases and J by 1 base, with 16 bases between them. This CDR3 comprises 15 residues. The germline CDR1 and CDR2 sequences are LGHNA and YNFKEQ. Here the CDR3 DNA reads TGTGCCAGCAAGAAAGGGGACGACAGTAACTATGGCTACACCTTC. The encoded protein is CASKKGDDSNYGYTF.

The rearrangement uses TRBV30 and TRBJ1-5; 9 bases fit TRBD1. J gave up 6 bases and V 5 bases, and 8 bases lay outside the gene matches. In germline, CDR1 is GTSNPN, CDR2 SVGIG (reference sequence). The CDR3 totals 14 residues. CDR3 coding DNA: TGTGCCTGGCAAACAGGGGGCGAAGGTCAGCCCCAGCATTTT. The encoded protein is CAWQTGGEGQPQHF.

Regarding this clone: The junction departs from the called germline gene at one end, perhaps through a read error. In DNA form, the CDR3 reads TGTGCCAGCAGCTTGGGCGGGGAATACACCGAGGAGCTGTTTTTT. Its protein product is CASSLGGEYTEELFF. The chain has TRBV5-4 and TRBJ2-2, with D tentatively TRBD2 (6 bases). This CDR3 is 15 amino acids long. CDR1 is SGHNT, CDR2 YYREEE, per germline (reference sequence).

The gene calls are TRBV4-1 and TRBJ1-2, with 7 nucleotides matching TRBD1. The junction had 6 bases not matched to a gene; V was cut back by 4 bases and J by 4 bases. This CDR3 spans 14 amino acids. The germline CDR1 and CDR2 sequences are MGHRA and YSYEKL. The CDR3 reads CASSLTRGSYGYTF. CDR3 nucleotide sequence: TGCGCCAGCAGCCTTACCAGGGGGTCCTATGGCTACACCTTC.